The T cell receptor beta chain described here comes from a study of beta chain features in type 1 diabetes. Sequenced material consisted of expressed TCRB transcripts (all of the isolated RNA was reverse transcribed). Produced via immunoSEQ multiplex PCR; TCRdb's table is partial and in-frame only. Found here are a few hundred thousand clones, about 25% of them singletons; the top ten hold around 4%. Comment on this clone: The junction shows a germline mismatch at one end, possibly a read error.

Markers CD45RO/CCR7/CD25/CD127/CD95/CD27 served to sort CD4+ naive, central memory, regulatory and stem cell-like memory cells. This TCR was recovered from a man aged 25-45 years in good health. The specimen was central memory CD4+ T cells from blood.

CDR3 region: CAPSPAVQGAWETQYF. As DNA, the CDR3 is TGTGCCCCCAGCCCCGCCGTCCAGGGGGCTTGGGAGACCCAGTACTTC. The genes are TRBV15 and TRBJ2-5, with TRBD1 matching 8 bases. The CDR3 contains 16 residues. Germline values: CDR1 LNHNV, CDR2 YYDKDF (reference sequence).